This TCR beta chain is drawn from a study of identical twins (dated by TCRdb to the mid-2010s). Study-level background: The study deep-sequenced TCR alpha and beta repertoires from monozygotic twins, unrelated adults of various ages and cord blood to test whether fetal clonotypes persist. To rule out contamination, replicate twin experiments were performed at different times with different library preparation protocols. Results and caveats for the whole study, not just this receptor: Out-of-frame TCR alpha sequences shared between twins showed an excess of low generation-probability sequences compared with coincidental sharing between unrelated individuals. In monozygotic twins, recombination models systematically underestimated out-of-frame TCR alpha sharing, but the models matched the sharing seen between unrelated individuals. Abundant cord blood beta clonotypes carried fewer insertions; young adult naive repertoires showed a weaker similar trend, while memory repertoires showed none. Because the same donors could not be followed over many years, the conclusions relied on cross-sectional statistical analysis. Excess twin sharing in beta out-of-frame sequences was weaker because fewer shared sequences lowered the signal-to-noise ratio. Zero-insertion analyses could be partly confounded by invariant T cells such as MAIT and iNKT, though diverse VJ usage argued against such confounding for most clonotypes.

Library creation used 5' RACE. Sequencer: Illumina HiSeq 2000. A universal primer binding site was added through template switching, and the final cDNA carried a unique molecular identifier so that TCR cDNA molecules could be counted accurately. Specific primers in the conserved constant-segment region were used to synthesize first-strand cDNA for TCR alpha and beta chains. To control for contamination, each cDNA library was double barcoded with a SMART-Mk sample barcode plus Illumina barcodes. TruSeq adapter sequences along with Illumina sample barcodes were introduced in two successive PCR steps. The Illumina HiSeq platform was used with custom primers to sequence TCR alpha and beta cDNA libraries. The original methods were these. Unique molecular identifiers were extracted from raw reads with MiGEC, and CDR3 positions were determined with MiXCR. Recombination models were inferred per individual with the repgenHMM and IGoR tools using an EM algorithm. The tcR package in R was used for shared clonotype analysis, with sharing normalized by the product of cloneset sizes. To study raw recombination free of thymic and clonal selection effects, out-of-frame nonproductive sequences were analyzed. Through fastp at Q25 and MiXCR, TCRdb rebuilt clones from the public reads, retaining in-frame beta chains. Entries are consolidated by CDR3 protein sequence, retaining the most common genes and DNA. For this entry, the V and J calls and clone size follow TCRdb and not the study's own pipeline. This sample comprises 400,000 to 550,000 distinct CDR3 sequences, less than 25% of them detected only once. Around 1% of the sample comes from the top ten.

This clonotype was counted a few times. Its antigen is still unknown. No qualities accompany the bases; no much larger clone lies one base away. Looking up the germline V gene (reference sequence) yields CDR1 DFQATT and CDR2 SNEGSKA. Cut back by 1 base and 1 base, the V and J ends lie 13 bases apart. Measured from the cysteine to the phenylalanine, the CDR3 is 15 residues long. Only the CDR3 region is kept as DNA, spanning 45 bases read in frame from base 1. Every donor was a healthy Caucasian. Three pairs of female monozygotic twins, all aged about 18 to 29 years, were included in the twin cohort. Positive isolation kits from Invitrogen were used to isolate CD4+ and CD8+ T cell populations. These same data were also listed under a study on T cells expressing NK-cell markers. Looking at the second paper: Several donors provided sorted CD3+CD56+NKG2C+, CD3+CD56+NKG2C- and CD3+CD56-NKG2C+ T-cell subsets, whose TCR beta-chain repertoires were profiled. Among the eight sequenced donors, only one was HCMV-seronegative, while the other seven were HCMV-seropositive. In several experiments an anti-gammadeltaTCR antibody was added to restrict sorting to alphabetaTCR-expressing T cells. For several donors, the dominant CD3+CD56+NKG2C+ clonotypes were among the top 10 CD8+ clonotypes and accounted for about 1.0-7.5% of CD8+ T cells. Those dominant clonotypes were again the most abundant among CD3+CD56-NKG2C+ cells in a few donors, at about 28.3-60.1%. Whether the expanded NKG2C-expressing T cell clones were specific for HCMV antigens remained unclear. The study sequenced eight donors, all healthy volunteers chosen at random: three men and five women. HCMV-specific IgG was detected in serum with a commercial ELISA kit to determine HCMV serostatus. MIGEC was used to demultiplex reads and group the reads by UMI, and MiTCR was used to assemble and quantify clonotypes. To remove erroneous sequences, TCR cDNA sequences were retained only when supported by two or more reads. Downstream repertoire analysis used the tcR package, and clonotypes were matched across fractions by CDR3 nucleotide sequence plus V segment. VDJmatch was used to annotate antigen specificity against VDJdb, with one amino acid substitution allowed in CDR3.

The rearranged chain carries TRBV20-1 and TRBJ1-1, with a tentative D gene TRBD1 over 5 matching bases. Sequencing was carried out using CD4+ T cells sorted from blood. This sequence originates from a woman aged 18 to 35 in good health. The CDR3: CSARVPQGTNTEAFF. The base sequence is TGCAGTGCTAGAGTCCCCCAGGGTACGAACACTGAAGCTTTCTTT.